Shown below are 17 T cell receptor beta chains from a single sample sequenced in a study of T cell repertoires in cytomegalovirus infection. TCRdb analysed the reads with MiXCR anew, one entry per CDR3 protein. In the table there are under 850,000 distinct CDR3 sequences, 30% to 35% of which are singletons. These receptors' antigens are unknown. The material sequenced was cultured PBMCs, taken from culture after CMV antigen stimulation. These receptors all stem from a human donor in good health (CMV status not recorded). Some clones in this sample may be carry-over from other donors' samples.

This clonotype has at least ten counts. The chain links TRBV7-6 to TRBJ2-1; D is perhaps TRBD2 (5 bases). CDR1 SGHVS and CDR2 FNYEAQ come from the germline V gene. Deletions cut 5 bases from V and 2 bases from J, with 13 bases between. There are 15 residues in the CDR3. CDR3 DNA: TGTGCCAGCAGCGCCGGCAGCGGAGCCTACAATGAGCAGTTCTTC. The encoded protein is CASSAGSGAYNEQFF.

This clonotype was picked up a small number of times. DNA of the CDR3: TGTGCCAGCAGCGTAATGGGGGGAGACTATGGCTACACCTTC. It specifies CASSVMGGDYGYTF. The genes are TRBV7-6 and TRBJ1-2; tentatively, D is TRBD1 (5 bases). From germline, CDR1 is SGHVS and CDR2 FNYEAQ. V lost 5 bases and J lost 3, with 13 bases in between. The CDR3 is made up of 14 amino acids. The full variable domain, completed using reference TRBV7-6 and TRBJ1-2, is GAGVSQSPRYKVTKRGQDVALRCDPISGHVSLYWYRQALGQGPEFLTYFNYEAQQDKSGLPNDRFSAERPEGSISTLTIQRTEQRDSAMYRCASSVMGGDYGYTFGSGTRLTVV.

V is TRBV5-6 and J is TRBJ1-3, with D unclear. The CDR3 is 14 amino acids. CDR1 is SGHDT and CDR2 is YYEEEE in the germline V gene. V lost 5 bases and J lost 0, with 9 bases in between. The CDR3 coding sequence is TGTGCCAGCAGGTCGCTGAGCTCTGGAAACACCATATATTTT. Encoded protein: CASRSLSSGNTIYF.

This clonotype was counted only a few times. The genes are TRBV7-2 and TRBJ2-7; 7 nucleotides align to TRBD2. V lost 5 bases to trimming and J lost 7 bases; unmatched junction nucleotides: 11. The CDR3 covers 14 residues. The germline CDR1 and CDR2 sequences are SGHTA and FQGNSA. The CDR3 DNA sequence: TGTGCCAGCAGCCCCTATCGGGGAGCGGGGGAGCAGTACTTC. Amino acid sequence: CASSPYRGAGEQYF.

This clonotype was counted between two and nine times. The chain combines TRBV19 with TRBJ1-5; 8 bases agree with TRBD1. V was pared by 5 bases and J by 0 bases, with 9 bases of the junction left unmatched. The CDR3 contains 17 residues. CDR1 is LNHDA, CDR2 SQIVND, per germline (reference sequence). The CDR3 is CASSLDRVGYSNQPQHF. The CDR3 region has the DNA TGTGCCAGTAGTCTGGACAGGGTGGGCTATAGCAATCAGCCCCAGCATTTT.

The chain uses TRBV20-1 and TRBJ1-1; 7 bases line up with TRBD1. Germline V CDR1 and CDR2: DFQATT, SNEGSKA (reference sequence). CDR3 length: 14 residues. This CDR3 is CRGAWTGRGTEAFF. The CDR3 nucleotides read TGCAGGGGGGCCTGGACAGGCAGGGGGACTGAAGCTTTCTTT.

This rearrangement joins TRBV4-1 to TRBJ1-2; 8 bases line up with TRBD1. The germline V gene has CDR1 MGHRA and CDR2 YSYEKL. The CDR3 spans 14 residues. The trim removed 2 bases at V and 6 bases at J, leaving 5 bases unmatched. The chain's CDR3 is CASSQRQGADGYTF. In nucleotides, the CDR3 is TGCGCCAGCAGCCAAAGGCAGGGGGCGGATGGCTACACCTTC.

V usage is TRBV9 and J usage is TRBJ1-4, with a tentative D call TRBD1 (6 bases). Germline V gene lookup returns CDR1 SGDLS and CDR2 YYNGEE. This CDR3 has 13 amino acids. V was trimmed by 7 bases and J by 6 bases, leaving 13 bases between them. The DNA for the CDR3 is TGTGCCAGCGGGGGGGCAGTGGATGAAAAACTGTTTTTT. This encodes CASGGAVDEKLFF.

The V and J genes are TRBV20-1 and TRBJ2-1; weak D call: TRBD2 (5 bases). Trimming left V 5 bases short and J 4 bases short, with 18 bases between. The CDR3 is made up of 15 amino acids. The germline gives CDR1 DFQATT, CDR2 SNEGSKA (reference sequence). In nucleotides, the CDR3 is TGCAGTGCTTTGCAACTAGTTGTGGAGTACAATGAGCAGTTCTTC. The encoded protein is CSALQLVVEYNEQFF.

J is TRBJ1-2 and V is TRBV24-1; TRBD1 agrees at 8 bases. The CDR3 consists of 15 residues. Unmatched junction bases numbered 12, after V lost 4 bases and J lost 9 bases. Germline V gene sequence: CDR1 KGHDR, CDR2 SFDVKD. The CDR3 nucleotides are TGTGCCACCAGTGACTCCGGACAGGGAAGTCCCCGCTACACCTTC. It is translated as CATSDSGQGSPRYTF.

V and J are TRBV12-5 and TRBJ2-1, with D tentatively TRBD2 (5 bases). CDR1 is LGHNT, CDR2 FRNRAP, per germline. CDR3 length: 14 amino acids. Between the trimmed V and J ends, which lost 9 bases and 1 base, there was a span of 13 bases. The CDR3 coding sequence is TGTGCTAGCCCACCGTGGGAGTCCTACAATGAGCAGTTCTTC. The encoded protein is CASPPWESYNEQFF.

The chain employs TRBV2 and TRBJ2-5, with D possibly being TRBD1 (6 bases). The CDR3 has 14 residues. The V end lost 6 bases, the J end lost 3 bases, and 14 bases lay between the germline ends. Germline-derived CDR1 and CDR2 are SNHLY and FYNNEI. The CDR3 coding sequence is TGTGCCAGCAGCGAACAGGGTCGAAAAGAGACCCAGTACTTC. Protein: CASSEQGRKETQYF.

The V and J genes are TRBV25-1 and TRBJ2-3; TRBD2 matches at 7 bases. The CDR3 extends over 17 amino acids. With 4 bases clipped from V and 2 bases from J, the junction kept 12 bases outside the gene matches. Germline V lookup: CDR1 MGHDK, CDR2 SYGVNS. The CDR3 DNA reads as TGTGCCAGCAGTGCATTTTCCCCGGGAGGCCCCACAGATACGCAGTATTTT. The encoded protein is CASSAFSPGGPTDTQYF.

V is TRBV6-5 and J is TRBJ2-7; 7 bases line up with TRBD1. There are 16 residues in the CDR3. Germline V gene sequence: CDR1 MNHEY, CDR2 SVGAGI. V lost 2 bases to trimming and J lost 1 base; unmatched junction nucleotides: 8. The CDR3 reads CASSYTTGTASYEQYF. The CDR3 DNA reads TGTGCCAGCAGTTACACAACCGGGACAGCATCCTACGAGCAGTACTTC.

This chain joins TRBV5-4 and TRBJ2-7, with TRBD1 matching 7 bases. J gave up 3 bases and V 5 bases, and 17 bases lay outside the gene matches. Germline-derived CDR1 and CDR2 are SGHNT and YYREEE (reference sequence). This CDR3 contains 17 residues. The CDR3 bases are TGTGCCAGCAGGCCCGGACCCGGGACAGTGACTGACTACGAGCAGTACTTC. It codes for CASRPGPGTVTDYEQYF.

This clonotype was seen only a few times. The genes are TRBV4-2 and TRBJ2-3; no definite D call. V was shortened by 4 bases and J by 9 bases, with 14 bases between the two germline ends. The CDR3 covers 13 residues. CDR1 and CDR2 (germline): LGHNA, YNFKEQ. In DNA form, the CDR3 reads TGTGCCAGCAGCCGCGGCAATTTAGACACGCAGTATTTT. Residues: CASSRGNLDTQYF.

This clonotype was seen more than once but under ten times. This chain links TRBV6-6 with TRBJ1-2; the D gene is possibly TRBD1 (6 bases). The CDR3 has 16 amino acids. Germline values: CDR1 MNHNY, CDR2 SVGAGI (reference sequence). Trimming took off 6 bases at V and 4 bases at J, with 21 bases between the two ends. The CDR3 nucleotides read TGTGCCAGCAGACCAGGGGTCGGACGTGGATTCTATGGCTACACCTTC. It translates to CASRPGVGRGFYGYTF.